This is a list of T cell receptor beta chains from one sample in a study of shared clonotypes between healthy human individuals. The protocol was immunoSEQ multiplex PCR, while the TCRdb copy is restricted to in-frame clones and leaves out a portion. The sample consists of 450,000 to 500,000 clones, roughly 80% of them appearing once. The sample comprised PBMCs. Every receptor here comes from a woman in her 40s in good health. Some clones in this sample may be carry-over from other donors' samples. Each CDR3 is given with its conserved first and last residue.

V gene	J gene	CDR3 protein
TRBV7-2	TRBJ2-1	CASSLKSAEYNEQFF
TRBV4-2	TRBJ2-7	CASSQIYGTGGNEQYF
TRBV28	TRBJ2-7	CASSLLAGSSYEQYF
TRBV30	TRBJ2-7	CAWSRASGTYEQYF
TRBV5-6	TRBJ1-2	CASTRGGRGYGYTF
TRBV19	TRBJ2-5	CASSTETQYF
TRBV7-9	TRBJ1-1	CASSLGTGEAFF
TRBV9	TRBJ2-1	CASSVVGQGLNEQFF
TRBV6-5	TRBJ1-5	CASSKTVDQPQHF
TRBV6-5	TRBJ1-4	CASSYSGQVGEKLFF
TRBV15	TRBJ2-5	CATSREILAGVSGQETQYF
TRBV30	TRBJ2-1	CAWSIGRTSGVNEQFF
TRBV6-5	TRBJ1-3	CASSYRGQNSGNTIYF
TRBV29-1	TRBJ2-7	CSVVETSQVYEQYF
TRBV2	TRBJ2-7	CASSFSSGISYEQYF
TRBV4-3	TRBJ2-7	CASSRAPGFPAGRSYEQYF
TRBV29-1	TRBJ2-3	CSVDRQGSDTQYF
TRBV27	TRBJ1-1	CASSLSAGANTEAFF
TRBV10-2	TRBJ1-5	CASSAQGFDQPQHF
TRBV7-2	TRBJ2-2	CASSLDRGNTGELFF
TRBV7-6	TRBJ2-7	CASSLVVGTSYEQYF
TRBV27	TRBJ1-4	CASSHPSPGQEGGVLKPNEKLFF
TRBV12-5	TRBJ1-5	CASGLVRGEVAQNQPQHF
TRBV5-4	TRBJ2-7	CASSLGQGAFYEQYF
TRBV5-1	TRBJ2-2	CASSYDRLNTGELFF
TRBV4-2	TRBJ2-1	CASSQEDSSLPQFF
TRBV7-8	TRBJ1-2	CASSLAGRGHYGYTF
TRBV5-1	TRBJ2-7	CASSLEGYEQYF
TRBV6-1	TRBJ2-7	CASILAGGYEQYF
TRBV7-2	TRBJ2-2	CASSWTGGTGELFF
TRBV28	TRBJ1-1	CASKPPPGNNPEAFF
TRBV5-1	TRBJ2-7	CASSLGLVAGLAGDEQYF